Sequencing of this T cell receptor beta chain was carried out in a study of Graves' ophthalmopathy and Graves' hyperthyroidism. Study-level results: It was with roughly 71% sensitivity and around 72% specificity that the model predicted ophthalmopathy progression. Ophthalmopathy could be told apart from stable hyperthyroidism by a 13-signature model (just under 90% sensitivity, about 80% specificity). Detected in blood as well were most expanded thyroid clonotypes with frequency above 0.001.

Trimming took 9 bases from V and 11 from J, leaving 25 bases between them. Germline V CDR1 and CDR2: SEHNR, FQNEAQ (reference sequence). The CDR3 spans 14 residues. With respect to this clonotype: What it binds is not known. A read error may be the cause here, since a much bigger clone is one base away.

The TCR beta CDR3 regions underwent amplification from RNA transcripts. RT-PCR was first run with HTBI primers, then multiplex PCR in a second round. TCRdb recomputed calls from the multiplex PCR reads with MiXCR, one row per CDR3 protein. The sample carries 600,000 to 700,000 distinct CDR3 sequences, about 38% recorded once. The chain uses TRBV7-9 and TRBJ2-5; maybe TRBD1 (6 bases). The sequencing sample was made of peripheral blood. This TCR was sampled from an adult man with Graves' ophthalmopathy. The CDR3 DNA is TGTGCCAGTAGCAGGCGTGGACAGATCGGAGAGCAGTACTTC. Protein product: CASSRRGQIGEQYF.